The text below deals with one T cell receptor (beta chain). Other nucleotide sequences from this sample produce the same CDR3. The data are from a study of shared clonotypes between healthy human individuals. Background on the study: Three plates each covered CD4 naive and memory; CD8 naive two, CD8 memory one.

Using immunoSEQ multiplex PCR, the repertoire was profiled, and TCRdb retains in-frame clones only, with some absent. This sample carries about 680,000 clones, about 80% of them seen once, and the ten largest clones take 1.5% to 2%. The ends were cut back, 2 bases at V and 4 bases at J, with 13 bases in the middle. The CDR3 totals 15 residues. The V gene's germline CDR1 is SGHRS and CDR2 YFSETQ. This receptor was taken from a woman younger than 45 in good health. The chain couples TRBV5-1 to TRBJ2-1; TRBD2 is a possible D gene (6 bases). Sequenced: memory CD4+ T cells sorted from blood. Subset in this sample: CD45RA-negative fraction. CDR3 region: CASSFGGGGYNEQFF. As DNA, the CDR3 is TGCGCCAGCAGCTTCGGGGGAGGTGGGTACAATGAGCAGTTCTTC.